The rows below give T cell receptor beta chains drawn from one sample of a study of cytomegalovirus exposure and HLA in healthy donors. Generated by immunoSEQ multiplex PCR, the TCRdb table keeps only in-frame clones and is missing some. This sample has approximately 190,000 clones; about 85% occur once, and the top ten carry less than 4.5%. Specimen: PBMCs. The source of these receptors is a man aged 50 or older in good health and CMV-seronegative. The conserved cysteine and the conserved F or W are not part of the CDR3 here.

J: TRBJ2-1; V: TRBV9; CDR3: ASSKRGGPDNEQF
J: TRBJ2-3; V: TRBV11-2; CDR3: ASSLGLAGQY
J: TRBJ2-2; V: TRBV18; CDR3: ASSPQDRGSTGELF
J: TRBJ2-1; V: TRBV5-1; CDR3: ASSLARYNEQF
J: TRBJ1-5; V: TRBV7-2; CDR3: ASSLGQGRNQPQH
J: TRBJ1-1; V: TRBV5-1; CDR3: ASSLHMNTEAF
J: TRBJ1-4; V: TRBV5-1; CDR3: ASSLGTGESEKLF
J: TRBJ2-7; V: TRBV7-8; CDR3: ASSLVGGGNEQY
J: TRBJ2-7; V: TRBV5-8; CDR3: ASSFVRAVQY
J: TRBJ2-1; V: TRBV19; CDR3: ASSIQNSGHEQF
J: TRBJ2-1; V: TRBV13; CDR3: ASSFPGGGYNEQF
J: TRBJ2-3; V: TRBV6-1; CDR3: ASSNGGAGDTQY
J: TRBJ2-3; V: TRBV25-1; CDR3: ASSDGGGRYTQY
J: TRBJ2-2; V: TRBV2; CDR3: ASSGARFGGELF
J: TRBJ1-4; V: TRBV4-1; CDR3: ASSQEAQRGRANEKLF
J: TRBJ1-5; V: TRBV19; CDR3: ASSTNRYSNQPQH
J: TRBJ2-3; V: TRBV27; CDR3: ASRGRDTQY
J: TRBJ1-5; V: TRBV6-5; CDR3: ASSLTVNQPQH
J: TRBJ2-3; V: TRBV19; CDR3: ASSPQRGGNTDTQY
J: TRBJ2-7; V: TRBV10-2; CDR3: ASSVQLAGSYEQY
J: TRBJ2-1; V: TRBV2; CDR3: ASLAGEYNEQF
J: TRBJ1-4; V: TRBV5-6; CDR3: ASSLPGATNEKLF
J: TRBJ1-6; V: TRBV7-2; CDR3: ASSWDRGANSPLH
J: TRBJ1-5; V: TRBV29-1; CDR3: SAGTGDQPQH
J: TRBJ1-2; V: TRBV9; CDR3: ASSAGNPTYT
J: TRBJ1-1; V: TRBV6-5; CDR3: ASSYSANTEAF
J: TRBJ2-5; V: TRBV5-5; CDR3: ASSPGLVGRGETQY
J: TRBJ1-2; V: TRBV7-9; CDR3: ASSPEYYYGYT
J: TRBJ2-3; V: TRBV5-1; CDR3: ASSLDLAGTDTQY
J: TRBJ1-5; V: TRBV19; CDR3: ASSPGTGDQPQH
J: TRBJ2-2; V: TRBV10-3; CDR3: AIEDSTNTGELF
J: TRBJ1-1; V: TRBV5-1; CDR3: ASSLGGQGTEAF
J: TRBJ1-5; V: TRBV19; CDR3: ASSIRQNQPQH
J: TRBJ2-5; V: TRBV12-5; CDR3: ASGLPSGGWVETQY
J: TRBJ1-1; V: TRBV9; CDR3: ASSVGQGLNTEAF
J: TRBJ1-1; V: TRBV27; CDR3: ASSSRWWTEAF
J: TRBJ2-7; V: TRBV9; CDR3: ASSVGPSSYEQY
J: TRBJ1-3; V: TRBV6-5; CDR3: ASSLSFGYGNTIY
J: TRBJ1-5; V: TRBV7-9; CDR3: SIQGGPWEPQH
J: TRBJ1-1; V: TRBV7-6; CDR3: ASSLATRIGDRATEAF
J: TRBJ1-3; V: TRBV13; CDR3: ASSRRPGDTIY
J: TRBJ1-5; V: TRBV4-1; CDR3: ASSYTTGEGQPQH
J: TRBJ1-5; V: TRBV5-1; CDR3: ASSLAGVGQPQH
J: TRBJ2-7; V: TRBV7-6; CDR3: ASSLQADSYEQY
J: TRBJ1-2; V: TRBV9; CDR3: ASSAGRGGYGYT
J: TRBJ1-2; V: TRBV2; CDR3: ASIQGAYGYT
J: TRBJ2-2; V: TRBV7-9; CDR3: ASSLQLIRDTGELF
J: TRBJ1-1; V: TRBV27; CDR3: ASSFGWDRGIRNTEAF
J: TRBJ2-1; V: TRBV6-1; CDR3: ASSRPGLGFYEQF
J: TRBJ2-7; V: TRBV5-8; CDR3: ASSFSTASEQY
J: TRBJ1-6; V: TRBV18; CDR3: ASSLIRDRDSPLH
J: TRBJ2-2; V: TRBV4-1; CDR3: ASSQWQDTGELF